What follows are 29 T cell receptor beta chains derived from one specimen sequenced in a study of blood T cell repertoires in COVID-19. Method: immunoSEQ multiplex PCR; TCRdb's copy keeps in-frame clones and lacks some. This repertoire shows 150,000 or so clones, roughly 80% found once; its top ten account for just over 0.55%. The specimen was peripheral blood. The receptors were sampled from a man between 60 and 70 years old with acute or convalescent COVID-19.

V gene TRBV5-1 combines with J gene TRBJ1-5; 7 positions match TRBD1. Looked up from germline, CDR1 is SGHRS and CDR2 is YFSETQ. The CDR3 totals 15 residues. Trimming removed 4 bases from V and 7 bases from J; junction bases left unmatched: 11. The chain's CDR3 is CASSLGTEGSQPQHF. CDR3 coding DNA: TGCGCCAGCAGCCTAGGGACAGAGGGCAGCCAGCCCCAGCATTTT.

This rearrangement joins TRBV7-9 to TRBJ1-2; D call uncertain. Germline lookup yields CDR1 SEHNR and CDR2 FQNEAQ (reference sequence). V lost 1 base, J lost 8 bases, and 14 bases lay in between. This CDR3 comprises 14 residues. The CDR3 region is CASSLDGDWRGYTF. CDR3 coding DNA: TGTGCCAGCAGCTTAGATGGTGATTGGAGGGGCTACACCTTC.

This chain's CDR3 is CASSVGLAGVETQYF. DNA for the CDR3: TGTGCCAGCAGCGTTGGACTAGCGGGAGTAGAGACCCAGTACTTC. The rearrangement uses TRBV9 and TRBJ2-5; TRBD2 agrees at 13 bases. The CDR3 runs 15 residues. V gave up 2 bases and J gave up 4 bases; unmatched junction bases: 2. Germline-derived CDR1 and CDR2 are SGDLS and YYNGEE. The full variable domain, in which reference TRBV9 and TRBJ2-5 provide the parts outside the CDR3, is DSGVTQTPKHLITATGQRVTLRCSPRSGDLSVYWYQQSLDQGLQFLIQYYNGEERAKGNILERFSAQQFPDLHSELNLSSLELGDSALYFCASSVGLAGVETQYFGPGTRLLVL.

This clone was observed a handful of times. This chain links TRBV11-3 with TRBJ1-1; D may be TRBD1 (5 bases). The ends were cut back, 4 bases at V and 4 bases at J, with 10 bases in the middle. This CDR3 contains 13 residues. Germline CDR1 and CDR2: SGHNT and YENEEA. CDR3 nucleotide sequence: TGTGCCAGCAGCTGGCGGAGGGGCACTGAAGCTTTCTTT. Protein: CASSWRRGTEAFF.

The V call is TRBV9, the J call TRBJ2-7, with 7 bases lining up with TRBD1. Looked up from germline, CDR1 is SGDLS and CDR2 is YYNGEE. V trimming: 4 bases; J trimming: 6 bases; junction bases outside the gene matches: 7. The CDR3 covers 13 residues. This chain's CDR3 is CASSTGQLGEQYF. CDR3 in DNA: TGTGCCAGCAGCACGGGACAGCTCGGCGAGCAGTACTTC.

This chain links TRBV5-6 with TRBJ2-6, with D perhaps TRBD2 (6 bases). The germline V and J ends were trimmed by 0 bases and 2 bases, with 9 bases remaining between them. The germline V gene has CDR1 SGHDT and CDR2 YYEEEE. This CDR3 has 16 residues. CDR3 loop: CASSLVRGAGANVLTF. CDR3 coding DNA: TGTGCCAGCAGCTTGGTTCGCGGGGCTGGGGCCAACGTCCTGACTTTC.

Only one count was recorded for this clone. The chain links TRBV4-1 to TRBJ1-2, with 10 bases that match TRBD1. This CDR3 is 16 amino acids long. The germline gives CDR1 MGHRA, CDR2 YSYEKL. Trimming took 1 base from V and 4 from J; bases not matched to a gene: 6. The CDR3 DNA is TGCGCCAGCAGCCAAGGGGGGACAGGGGAAGGCTATGGCTACACCTTC. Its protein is CASSQGGTGEGYGYTF.

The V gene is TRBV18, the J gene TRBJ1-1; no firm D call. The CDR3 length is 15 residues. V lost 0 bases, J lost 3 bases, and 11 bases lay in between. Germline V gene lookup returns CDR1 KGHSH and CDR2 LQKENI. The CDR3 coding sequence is TGTGCCAGCTCACCACCCGGGATGAGCGACACTGAAGCTTTCTTT. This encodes CASSPPGMSDTEAFF.

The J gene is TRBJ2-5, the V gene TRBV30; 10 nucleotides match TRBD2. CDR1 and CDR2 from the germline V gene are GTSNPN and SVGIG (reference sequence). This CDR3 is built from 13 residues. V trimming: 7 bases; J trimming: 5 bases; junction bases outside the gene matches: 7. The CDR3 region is CASSSGRGETQYF. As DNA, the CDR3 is TGTGCCTCCTCTAGCGGGAGAGGGGAGACCCAGTACTTC.

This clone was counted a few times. The CDR3 protein is CASSLGDRDNSPLHF. The CDR3, as DNA: TGTGCCAGCAGCTTAGGCGACAGGGATAATTCACCCCTCCACTTT. The chain employs TRBV7-3 and TRBJ1-6; 7 bases fit TRBD1. The CDR3 is 15 residues long. V was clipped by 2 bases and J by 5 bases; unmatched bases: 3. Germline CDR1 is SGHTA and CDR2 is FQGTGA.

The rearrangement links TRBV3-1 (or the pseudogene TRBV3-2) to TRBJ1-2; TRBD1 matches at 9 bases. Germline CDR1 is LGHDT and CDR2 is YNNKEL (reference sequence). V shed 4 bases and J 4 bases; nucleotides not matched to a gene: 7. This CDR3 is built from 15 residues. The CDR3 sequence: CASSPIMGQGYGYTF. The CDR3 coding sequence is TGTGCCAGCAGCCCCATCATGGGACAGGGCTATGGCTACACCTTC.

DNA of the CDR3: TGTGCCACCAGCAGATCCACAAAGGGGATCAATCAGCCCCAGCATTTT. Protein product: CATSRSTKGINQPQHF. This chain uses TRBV15 with TRBJ1-5, with a tentative D call TRBD1 (5 bases). Germline lookup yields CDR1 LNHNV and CDR2 YYDKDF (reference sequence). Deletions cut 2 bases from V and 3 bases from J, with 14 bases between. The CDR3 is 16 residues long.

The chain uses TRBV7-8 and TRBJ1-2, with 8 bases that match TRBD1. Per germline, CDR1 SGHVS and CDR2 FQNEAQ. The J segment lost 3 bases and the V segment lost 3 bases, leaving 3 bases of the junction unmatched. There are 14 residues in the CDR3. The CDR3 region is CASSFRTGHYGYTF. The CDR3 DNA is TGTGCCAGCAGCTTTCGGACAGGGCACTATGGCTACACCTTC.

For the CDR3, the DNA is TGTGCCAGCAGTTTATCAGGGGGCTACGAGCAGTACTTC. Its protein is CASSLSGGYEQYF. The gene calls are TRBV28 and TRBJ2-7, with 7 bases fitting TRBD1. This CDR3 has 13 amino acids. Germline CDR1 and CDR2: MDHEN and SYDVKM. Unmatched junction bases numbered 0, after V lost 1 base and J lost 3 bases.

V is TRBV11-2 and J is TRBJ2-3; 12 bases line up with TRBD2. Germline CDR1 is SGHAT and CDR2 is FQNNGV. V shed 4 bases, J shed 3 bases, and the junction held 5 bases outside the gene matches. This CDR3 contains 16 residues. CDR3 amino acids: CASSSSGGAGTDTQYF. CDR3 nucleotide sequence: TGTGCCAGCAGCTCTAGCGGGGGGGCTGGAACAGATACGCAGTATTTT.

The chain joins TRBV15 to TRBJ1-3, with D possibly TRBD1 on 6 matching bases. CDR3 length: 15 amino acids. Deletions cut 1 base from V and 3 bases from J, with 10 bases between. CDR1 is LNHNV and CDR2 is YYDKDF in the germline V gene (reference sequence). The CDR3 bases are TGTGCCACCAGCAGAGCGGACAGTAGTGGAAACACCATATATTTT. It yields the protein CATSRADSSGNTIYF. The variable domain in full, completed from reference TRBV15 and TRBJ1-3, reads DAMVIQNPRYQVTQFGKPVTLSCSQTLNHNVMYWYQQKSSQAPKLLFHYYDKDFNNEADTPDNFQSRRPNTSFCFLDIRSPGLGDTAMYLCATSRADSSGNTIYFGEGSWLTVV.

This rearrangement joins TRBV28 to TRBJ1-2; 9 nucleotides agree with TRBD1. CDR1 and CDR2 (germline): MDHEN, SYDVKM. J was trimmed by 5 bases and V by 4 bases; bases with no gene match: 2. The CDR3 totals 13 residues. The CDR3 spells CASSWGQGYGYTF. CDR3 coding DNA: TGTGCCAGCAGTTGGGGACAGGGTTATGGCTACACCTTC.

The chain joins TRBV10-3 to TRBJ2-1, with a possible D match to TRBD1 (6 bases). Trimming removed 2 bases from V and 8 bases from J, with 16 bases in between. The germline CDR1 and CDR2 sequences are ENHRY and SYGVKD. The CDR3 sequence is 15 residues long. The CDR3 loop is CAISEGDMASDEQFF. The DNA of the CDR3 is TGTGCCATCAGTGAGGGGGACATGGCGTCCGATGAGCAGTTCTTC.

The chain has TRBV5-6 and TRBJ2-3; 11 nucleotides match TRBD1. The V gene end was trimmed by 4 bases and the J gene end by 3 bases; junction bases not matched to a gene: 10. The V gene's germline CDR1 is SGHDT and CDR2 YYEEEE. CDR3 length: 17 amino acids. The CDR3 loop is CASSDTGTGGLTDTQYF. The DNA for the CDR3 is TGTGCCAGCAGCGATACCGGGACAGGGGGTTTAACAGATACGCAGTATTTT.

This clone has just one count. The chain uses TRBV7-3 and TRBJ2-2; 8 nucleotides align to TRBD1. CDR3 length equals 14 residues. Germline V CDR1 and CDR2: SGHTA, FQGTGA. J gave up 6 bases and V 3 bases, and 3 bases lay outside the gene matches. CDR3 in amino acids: CASSFLQGAGELFF. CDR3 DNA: TGTGCCAGCAGCTTCTTACAGGGGGCCGGGGAGCTGTTTTTT. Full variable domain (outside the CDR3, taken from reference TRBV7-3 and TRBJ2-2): GAGVSQTPSNKVTEKGKYVELRCDPISGHTALYWYRQSLGQGPEFLIYFQGTGAADDSGLPNDRFFAVRPEGSVSTLKIQRTERGDSAVYLCASSFLQGAGELFFGEGSRLTVL.

The CDR3 nucleotides read TGCAGCGCCTCGCAGGGATGGACTGAAGCTTTCTTT. This gives the protein CSASQGWTEAFF. This chain uses TRBV29-1 with TRBJ1-1; tentatively, D is TRBD1 (5 bases). Germline assignment: CDR1 SQVTM and CDR2 ANQGSEA. V was trimmed by 7 bases and J by 5 bases, leaving 14 bases between them. This CDR3 has 12 residues.

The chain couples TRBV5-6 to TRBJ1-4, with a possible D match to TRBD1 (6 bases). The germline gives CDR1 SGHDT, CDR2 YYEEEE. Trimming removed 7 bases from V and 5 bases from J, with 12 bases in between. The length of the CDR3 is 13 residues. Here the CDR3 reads CASRGQHNEKLFF. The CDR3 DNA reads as TGTGCCAGCCGCGGACAGCACAATGAAAAACTGTTTTTT.

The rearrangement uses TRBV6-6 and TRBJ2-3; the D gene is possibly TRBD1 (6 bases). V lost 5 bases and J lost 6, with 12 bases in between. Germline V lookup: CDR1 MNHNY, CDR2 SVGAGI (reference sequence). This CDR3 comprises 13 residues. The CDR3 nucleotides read TGTGCCAGCAGTAGCCAGGGGTGGGATACGCAGTATTTT. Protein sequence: CASSSQGWDTQYF.

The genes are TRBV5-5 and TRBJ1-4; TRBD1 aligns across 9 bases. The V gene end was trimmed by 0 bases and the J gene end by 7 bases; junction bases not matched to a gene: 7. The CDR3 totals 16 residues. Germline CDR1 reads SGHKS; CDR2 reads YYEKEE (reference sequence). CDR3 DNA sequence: TGTGCCAGCAGCTTGGGGTCGACAGGGGGTGCTGAAAAACTGTTTTTT. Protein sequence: CASSLGSTGGAEKLFF.

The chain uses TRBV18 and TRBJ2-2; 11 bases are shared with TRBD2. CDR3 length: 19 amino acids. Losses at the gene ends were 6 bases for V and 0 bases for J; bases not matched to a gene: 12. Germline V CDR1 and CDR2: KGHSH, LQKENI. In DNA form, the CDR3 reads TGTGCCAGCTCCTACCGGACCGCTAGCGGGAGGTCGAACACCGGGGAGCTGTTTTTT. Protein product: CASSYRTASGRSNTGELFF.

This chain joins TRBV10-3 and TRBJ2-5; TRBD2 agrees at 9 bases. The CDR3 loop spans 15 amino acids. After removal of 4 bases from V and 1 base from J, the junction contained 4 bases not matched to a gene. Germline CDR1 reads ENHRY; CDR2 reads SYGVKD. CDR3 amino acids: CAISASGATQETQYF. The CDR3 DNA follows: TGTGCCATCAGTGCTAGCGGGGCGACCCAAGAGACCCAGTACTTC.

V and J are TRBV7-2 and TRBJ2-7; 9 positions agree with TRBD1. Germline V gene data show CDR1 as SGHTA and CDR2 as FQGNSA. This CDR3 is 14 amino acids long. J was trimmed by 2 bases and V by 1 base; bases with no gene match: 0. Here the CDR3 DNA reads TGTGCCAGCAGCTTAGGGACAGGGGCCTACGAGCAGTACTTC. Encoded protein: CASSLGTGAYEQYF.

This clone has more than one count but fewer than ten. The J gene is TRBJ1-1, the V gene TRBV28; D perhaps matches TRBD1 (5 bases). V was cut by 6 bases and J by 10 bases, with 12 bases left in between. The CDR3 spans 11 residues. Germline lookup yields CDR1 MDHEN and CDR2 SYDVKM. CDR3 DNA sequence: TGTGCCAGCAGCTGGGGGGGTACAGCTTTCTTT. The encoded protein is CASSWGGTAFF.

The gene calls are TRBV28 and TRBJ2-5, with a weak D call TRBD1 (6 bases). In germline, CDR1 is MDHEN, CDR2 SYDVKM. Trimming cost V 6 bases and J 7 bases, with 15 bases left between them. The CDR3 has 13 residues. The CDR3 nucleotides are TGTGCCAGCAGCACCGGGACACCCTCGACCCAGTACTTC. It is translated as CASSTGTPSTQYF. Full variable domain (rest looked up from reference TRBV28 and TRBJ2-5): DVKVTQSSRYLVKRTGEKVFLECVQDMDHENMFWYRQDPGLGLRLIYFSYDVKMKEKGDIPEGYSVSREKKERFSLILESASTNQTSMYLCASSTGTPSTQYFGPGTRLLVL.